This T cell receptor (beta chain) was captured by sequencing in a study of T cell responses to AZD1222 COVID-19 vaccine. Notes on this clone: Antigen specificity is unknown.

Study findings and constraints: Repertoire sampling occurred only after the peak T cell response. Of the AZD1222 recipients, only 5 to 7 were seropositive at baseline.

Assay used: immunoSEQ multiplex PCR; TCRdb lists only in-frame clones, some missing. This sample has about 140,000 clones, with 84% found just once. Sequenced here: peripheral blood, sampled on day 0 of AZD1222 vaccination. This sequence originates from an adult in good health.

The CDR3 DNA reads as TGTGCCAGCAGCCGACAGGAGGGTAATTCACCCCTCCACTTT. Translation gives CASSRQEGNSPLHF. V and J are TRBV7-8 and TRBJ1-6, with D possibly matching TRBD1 (6 bases). The germline CDR1 and CDR2 sequences are SGHVS and FQNEAQ. This CDR3 spans 14 amino acids. V lost 5 bases to trimming and J lost 6 bases, with 11 bases between them.